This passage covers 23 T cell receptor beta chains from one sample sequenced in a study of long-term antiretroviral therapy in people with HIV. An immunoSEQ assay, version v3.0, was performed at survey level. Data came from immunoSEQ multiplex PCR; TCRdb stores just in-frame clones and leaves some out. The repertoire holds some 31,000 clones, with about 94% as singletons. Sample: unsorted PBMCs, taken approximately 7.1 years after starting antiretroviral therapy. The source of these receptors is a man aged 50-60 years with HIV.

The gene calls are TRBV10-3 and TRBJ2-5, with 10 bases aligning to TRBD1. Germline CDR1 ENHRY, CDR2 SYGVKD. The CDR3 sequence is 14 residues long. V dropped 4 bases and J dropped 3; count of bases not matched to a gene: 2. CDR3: CAISVGQGEETQYF. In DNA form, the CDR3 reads TGTGCCATCAGTGTAGGACAGGGGGAAGAGACCCAGTACTTC.

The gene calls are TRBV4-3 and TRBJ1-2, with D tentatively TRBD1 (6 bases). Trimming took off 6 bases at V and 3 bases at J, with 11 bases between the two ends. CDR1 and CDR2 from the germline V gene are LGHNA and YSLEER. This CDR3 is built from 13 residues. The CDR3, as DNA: TGCGCCAGCAGTCTGGGGGCGGACTATGGCTACACCTTC. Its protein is CASSLGADYGYTF.

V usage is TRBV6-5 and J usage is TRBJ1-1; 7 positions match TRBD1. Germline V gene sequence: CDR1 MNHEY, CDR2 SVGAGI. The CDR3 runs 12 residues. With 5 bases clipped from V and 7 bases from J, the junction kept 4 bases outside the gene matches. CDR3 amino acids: CASSPDRVEAFF. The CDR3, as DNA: TGTGCCAGCAGTCCCGACAGGGTTGAAGCTTTCTTT.

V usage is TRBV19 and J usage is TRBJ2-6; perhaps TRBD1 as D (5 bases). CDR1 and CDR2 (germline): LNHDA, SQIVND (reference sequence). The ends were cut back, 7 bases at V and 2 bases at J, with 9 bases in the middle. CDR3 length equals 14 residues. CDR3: CASTQGPGANVLTF. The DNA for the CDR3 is TGTGCCAGTACCCAGGGTCCTGGGGCCAACGTCCTGACTTTC.

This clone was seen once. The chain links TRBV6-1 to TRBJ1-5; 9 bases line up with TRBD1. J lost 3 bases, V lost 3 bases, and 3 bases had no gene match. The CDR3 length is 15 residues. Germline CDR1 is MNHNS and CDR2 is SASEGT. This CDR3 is CASSDGTGLNQPQHF. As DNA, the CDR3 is TGTGCCAGCAGTGACGGGACAGGGCTCAATCAGCCCCAGCATTTT.

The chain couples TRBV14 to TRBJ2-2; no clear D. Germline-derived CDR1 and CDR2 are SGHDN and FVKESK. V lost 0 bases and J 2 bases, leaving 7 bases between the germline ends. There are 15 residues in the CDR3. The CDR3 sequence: CASSQDLVNTGELFF. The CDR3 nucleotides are TGTGCCAGCAGCCAAGATCTTGTCAACACCGGGGAGCTGTTTTTT.

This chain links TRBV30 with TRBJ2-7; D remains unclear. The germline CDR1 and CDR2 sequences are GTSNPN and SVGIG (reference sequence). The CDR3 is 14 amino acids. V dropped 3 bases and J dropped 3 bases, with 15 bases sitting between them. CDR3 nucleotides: TGTGCCTGGAGCCCTCACGGGCCTGGCTACGAGCAGTACTTC. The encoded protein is CAWSPHGPGYEQYF.

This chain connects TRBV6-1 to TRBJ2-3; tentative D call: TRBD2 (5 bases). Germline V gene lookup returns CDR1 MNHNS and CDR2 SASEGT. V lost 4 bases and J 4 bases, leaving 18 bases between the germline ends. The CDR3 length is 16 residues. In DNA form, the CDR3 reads TGTGCCAGCAGTGGGGAAGTAGCGCTCGGCTCAGATACGCAGTATTTT. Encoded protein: CASSGEVALGSDTQYF.

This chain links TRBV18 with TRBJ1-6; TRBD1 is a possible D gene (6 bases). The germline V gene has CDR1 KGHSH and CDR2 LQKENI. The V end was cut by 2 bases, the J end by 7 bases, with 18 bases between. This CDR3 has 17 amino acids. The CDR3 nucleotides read TGTGCCAGCTCACCAGAGGTTCCGGACAGCCAGAATTCACCCCTCCACTTT. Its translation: CASSPEVPDSQNSPLHF.

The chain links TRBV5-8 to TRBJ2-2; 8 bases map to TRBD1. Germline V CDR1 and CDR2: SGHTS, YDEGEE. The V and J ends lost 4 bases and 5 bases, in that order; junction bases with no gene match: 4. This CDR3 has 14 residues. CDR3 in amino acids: CASSGQGWTGELFF. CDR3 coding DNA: TGTGCCAGCAGCGGACAGGGCTGGACCGGGGAGCTGTTTTTT. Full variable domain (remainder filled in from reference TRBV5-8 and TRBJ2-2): EAGVTQSPTHLIKTRGQQATLRCSPISGHTSVYWYQQALGLGLQFLLWYDEGEERNRGNFPPRFSGRQFPNYSSELNVNALELEDSALYLCASSGQGWTGELFFGEGSRLTVL.

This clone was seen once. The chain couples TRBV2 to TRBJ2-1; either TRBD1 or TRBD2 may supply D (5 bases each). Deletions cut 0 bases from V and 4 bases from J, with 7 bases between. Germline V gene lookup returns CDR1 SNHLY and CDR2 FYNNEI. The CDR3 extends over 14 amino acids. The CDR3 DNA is TGTGCCAGCAGTGAAGCTGGGGGTTACAATGAGCAGTTCTTC. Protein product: CASSEAGGYNEQFF.

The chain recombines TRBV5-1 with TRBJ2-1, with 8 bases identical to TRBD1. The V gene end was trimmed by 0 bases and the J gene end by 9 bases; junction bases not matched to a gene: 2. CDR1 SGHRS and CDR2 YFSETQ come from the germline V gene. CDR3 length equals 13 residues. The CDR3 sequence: CASSLGTGSEQFF. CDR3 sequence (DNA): TGCGCCAGCAGCTTGGGGACAGGGAGTGAGCAGTTCTTC.

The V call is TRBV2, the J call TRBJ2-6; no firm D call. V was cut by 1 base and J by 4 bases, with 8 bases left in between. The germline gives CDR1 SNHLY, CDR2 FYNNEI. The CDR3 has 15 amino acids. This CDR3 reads CASSEGFRGANVLTF. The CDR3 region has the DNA TGTGCCAGCAGTGAAGGGTTTCGAGGGGCCAACGTCCTGACTTTC.

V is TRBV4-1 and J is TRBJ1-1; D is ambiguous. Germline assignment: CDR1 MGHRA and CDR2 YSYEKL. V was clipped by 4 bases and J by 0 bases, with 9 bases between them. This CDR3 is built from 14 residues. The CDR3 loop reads CASSRVVMNTEAFF. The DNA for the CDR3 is TGCGCCAGCAGCCGTGTCGTGATGAACACTGAAGCTTTCTTT.

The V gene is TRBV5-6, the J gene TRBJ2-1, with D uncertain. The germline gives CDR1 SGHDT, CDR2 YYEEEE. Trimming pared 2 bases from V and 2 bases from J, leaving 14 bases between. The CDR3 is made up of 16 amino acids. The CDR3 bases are TGTGCCAGCAGCTTTAATCAGTTAAATGCCTACAATGAGCAGTTCTTC. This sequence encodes CASSFNQLNAYNEQFF.

CDR3 sequence (DNA): TGTGCCAGCAGCTCGACAGGGAGTATATACGAGCAGTACTTC. Protein sequence: CASSSTGSIYEQYF. The genes are TRBV27 and TRBJ2-7; 7 bases are shared with TRBD1. V dropped 6 bases and J dropped 4; count of bases not matched to a gene: 9. The CDR3 runs 14 residues. The germline V gene has CDR1 MNHEY and CDR2 SMNVEV (reference sequence).

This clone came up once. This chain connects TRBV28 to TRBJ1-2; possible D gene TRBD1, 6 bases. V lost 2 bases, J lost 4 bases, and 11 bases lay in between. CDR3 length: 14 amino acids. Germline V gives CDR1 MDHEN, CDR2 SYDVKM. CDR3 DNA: TGTGCCAGCAGTTTAGAGGACAGCATCTATGGCTACACCTTC. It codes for CASSLEDSIYGYTF.

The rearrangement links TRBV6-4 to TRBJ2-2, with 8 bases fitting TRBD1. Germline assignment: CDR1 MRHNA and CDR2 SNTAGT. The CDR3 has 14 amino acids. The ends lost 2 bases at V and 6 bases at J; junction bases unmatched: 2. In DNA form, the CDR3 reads TGTGCCAGCAGTGACGCACAGGGGGCCGGGGAGCTGTTTTTT. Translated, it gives CASSDAQGAGELFF.

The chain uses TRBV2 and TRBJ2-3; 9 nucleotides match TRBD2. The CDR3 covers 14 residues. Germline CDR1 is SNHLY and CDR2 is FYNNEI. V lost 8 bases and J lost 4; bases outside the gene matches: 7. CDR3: CASLAGVVADTQYF. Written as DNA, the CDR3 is TGTGCCAGCTTAGCGGGGGTGGTTGCAGATACGCAGTATTTT.

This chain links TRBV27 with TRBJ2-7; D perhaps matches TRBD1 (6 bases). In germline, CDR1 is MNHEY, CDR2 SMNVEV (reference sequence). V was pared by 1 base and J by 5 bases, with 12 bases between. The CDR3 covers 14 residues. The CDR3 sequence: CASSLLTGLDEQYF. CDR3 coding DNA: TGTGCCAGCAGTTTATTAACAGGGCTGGACGAGCAGTACTTC.

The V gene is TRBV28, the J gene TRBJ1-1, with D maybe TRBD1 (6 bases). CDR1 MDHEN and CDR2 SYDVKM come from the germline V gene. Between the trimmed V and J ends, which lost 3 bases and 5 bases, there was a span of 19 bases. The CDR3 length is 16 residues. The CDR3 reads CASSFGPQGGRTEAFF. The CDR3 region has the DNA TGTGCCAGCAGTTTCGGGCCACAGGGTGGGAGGACTGAAGCTTTCTTT.

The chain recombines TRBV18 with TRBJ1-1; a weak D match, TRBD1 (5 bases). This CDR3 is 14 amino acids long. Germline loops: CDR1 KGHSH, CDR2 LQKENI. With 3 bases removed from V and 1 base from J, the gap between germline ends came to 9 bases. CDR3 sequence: CASSPRGENTEAFF. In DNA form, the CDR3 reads TGTGCCAGCTCACCTAGGGGAGAGAACACTGAAGCTTTCTTT.

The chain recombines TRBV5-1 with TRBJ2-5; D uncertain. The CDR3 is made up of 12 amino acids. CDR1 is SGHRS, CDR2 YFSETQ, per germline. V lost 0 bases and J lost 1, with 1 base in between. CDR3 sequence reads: CASSLVQETQYF. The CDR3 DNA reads TGCGCCAGCAGCTTGGTCCAAGAGACCCAGTACTTC.